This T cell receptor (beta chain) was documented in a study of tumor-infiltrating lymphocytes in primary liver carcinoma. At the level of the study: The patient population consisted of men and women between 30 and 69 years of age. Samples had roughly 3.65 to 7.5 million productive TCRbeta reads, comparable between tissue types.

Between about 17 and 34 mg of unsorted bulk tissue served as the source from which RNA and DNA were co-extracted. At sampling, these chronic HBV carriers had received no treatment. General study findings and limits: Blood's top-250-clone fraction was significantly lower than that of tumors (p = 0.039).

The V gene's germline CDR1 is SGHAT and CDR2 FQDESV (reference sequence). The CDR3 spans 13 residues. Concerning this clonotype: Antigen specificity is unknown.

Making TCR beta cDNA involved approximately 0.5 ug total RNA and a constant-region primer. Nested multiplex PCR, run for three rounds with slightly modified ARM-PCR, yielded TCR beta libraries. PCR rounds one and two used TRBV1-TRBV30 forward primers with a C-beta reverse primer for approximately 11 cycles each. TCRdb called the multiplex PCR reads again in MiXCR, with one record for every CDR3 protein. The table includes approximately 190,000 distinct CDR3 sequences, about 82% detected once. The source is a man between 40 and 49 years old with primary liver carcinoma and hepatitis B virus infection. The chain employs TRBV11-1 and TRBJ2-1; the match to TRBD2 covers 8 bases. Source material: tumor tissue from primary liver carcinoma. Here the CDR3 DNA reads TGTGTCAGTAGCGCGGGAGGTCCGAATGAGCAGTTCTTC. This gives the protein CVSSAGGPNEQFF.